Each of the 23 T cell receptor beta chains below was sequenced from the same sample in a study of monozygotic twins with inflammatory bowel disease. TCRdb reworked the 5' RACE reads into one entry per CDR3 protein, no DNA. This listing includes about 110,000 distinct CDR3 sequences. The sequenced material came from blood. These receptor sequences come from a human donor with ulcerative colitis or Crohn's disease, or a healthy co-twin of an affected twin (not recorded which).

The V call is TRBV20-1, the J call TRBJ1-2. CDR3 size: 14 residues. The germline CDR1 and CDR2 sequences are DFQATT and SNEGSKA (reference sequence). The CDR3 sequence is CSAREHGWNYGYTF.

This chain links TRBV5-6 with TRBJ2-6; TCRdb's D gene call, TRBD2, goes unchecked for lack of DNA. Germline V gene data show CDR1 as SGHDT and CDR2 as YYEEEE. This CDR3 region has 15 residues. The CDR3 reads CASSLGRSGANVLTF.

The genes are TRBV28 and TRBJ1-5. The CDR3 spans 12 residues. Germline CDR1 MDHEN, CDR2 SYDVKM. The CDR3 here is CASSFTGQPQHF. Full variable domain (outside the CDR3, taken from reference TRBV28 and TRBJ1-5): DVKVTQSSRYLVKRTGEKVFLECVQDMDHENMFWYRQDPGLGLRLIYFSYDVKMKEKGDIPEGYSVSREKKERFSLILESASTNQTSMYLCASSFTGQPQHFGDGTRLSIL.

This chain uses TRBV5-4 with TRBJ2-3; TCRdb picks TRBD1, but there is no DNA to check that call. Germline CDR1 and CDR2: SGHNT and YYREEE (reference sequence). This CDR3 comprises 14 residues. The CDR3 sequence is CASSFGQGTDTQYF.

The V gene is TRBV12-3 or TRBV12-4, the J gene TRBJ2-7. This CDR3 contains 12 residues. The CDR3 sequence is CASSSLLYEQYF.

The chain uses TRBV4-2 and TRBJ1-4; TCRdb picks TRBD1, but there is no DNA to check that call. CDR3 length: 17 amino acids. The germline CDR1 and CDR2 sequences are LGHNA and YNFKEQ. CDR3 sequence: CASSQGTGRRTNEKLFF.

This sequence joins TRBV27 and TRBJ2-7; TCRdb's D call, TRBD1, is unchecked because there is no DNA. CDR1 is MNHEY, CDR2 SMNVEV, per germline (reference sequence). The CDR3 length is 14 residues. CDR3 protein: CASMTGTGAYEQYF.

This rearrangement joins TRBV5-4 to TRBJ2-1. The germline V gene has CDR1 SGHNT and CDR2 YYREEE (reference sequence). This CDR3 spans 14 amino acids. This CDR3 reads CASSLEAYPNEQFF. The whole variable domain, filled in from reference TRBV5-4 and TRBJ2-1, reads ETGVTQSPTHLIKTRGQQVTLRCSSQSGHNTVSWYQQALGQGPQFIFQYYREEENGRGNFPPRFSGLQFPNYSSELNVNALELDDSALYLCASSLEAYPNEQFFGPGTRLTVL.

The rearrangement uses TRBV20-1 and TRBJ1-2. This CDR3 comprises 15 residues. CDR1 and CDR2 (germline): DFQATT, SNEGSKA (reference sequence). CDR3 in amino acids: CSARVSVAENYGYTF.

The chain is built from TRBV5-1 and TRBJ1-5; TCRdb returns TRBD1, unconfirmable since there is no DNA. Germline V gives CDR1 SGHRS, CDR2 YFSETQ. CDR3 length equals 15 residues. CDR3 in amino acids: CASSPGGQGYQPQHF.

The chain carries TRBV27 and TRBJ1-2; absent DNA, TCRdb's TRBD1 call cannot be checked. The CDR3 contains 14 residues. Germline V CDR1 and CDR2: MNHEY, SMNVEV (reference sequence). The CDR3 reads CASSLQQGIGGYTF.

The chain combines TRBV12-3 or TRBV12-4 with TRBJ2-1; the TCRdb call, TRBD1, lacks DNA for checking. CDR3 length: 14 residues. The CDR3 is CASFGAGRLNEQFF.

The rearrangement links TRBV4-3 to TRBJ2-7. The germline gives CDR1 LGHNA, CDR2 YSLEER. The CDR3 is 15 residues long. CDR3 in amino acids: CASSQGSGSSYEQYF.

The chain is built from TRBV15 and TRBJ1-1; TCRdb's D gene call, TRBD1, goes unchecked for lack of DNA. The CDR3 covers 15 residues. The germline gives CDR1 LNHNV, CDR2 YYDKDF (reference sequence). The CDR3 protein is CATSRGTALNTEAFF. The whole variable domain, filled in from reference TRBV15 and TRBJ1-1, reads DAMVIQNPRYQVTQFGKPVTLSCSQTLNHNVMYWYQQKSSQAPKLLFHYYDKDFNNEADTPDNFQSRRPNTSFCFLDIRSPGLGDTAMYLCATSRGTALNTEAFFGQGTRLTVV.

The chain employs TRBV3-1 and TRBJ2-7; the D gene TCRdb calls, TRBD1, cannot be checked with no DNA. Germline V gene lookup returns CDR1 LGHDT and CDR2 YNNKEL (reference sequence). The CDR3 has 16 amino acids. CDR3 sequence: CASSQDLGQGGYKQYF.

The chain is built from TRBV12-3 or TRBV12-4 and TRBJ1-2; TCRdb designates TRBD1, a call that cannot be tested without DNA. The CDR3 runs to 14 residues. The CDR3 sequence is CASITTGVNYGYTF.

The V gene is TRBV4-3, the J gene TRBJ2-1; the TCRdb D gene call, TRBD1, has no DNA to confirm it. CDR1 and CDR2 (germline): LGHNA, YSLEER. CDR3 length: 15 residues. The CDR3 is CASSQDDRGYNEQFF.

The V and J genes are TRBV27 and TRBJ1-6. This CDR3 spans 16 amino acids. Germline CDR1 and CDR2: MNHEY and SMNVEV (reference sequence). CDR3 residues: CASSFEGRSYNSPLHF.

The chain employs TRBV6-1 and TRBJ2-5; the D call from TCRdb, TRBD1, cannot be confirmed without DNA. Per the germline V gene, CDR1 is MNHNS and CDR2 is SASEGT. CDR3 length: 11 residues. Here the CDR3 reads CASSPLETQYF.

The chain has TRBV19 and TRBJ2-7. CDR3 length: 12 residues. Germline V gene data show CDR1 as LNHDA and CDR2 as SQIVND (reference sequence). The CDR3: CASSGSAYEQYF.

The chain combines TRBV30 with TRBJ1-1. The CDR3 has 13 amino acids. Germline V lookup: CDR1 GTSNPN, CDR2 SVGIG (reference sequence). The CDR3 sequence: CAWKRQSDTEAFF.

CDR3 region: CASSRSGGFSPLHF. V is TRBV4-1 and J is TRBJ1-6; the TCRdb D gene call, TRBD1, has no DNA to confirm it. Germline CDR1 reads MGHRA; CDR2 reads YSYEKL. CDR3 size: 14 residues.

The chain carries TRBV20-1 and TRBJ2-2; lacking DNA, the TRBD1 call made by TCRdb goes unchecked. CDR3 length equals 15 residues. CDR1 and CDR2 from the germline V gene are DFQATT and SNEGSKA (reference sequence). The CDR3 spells CSALAVRGVPGELFF.